This TCR beta chain was documented in a study of Graves' ophthalmopathy and Graves' hyperthyroidism. Amplified TCR beta CDR3 regions were obtained using RNA transcripts as template. HTBI primers primed a first-round RT-PCR, and a second-round multiplex PCR followed. TCRdb itself ran the multiplex PCR reads through MiXCR, one entry per CDR3 protein. The repertoire has about 600,000 distinct CDR3 sequences, 39% of them found once; the top ten carry about 4%. Germline CDR1 reads MNHEY; CDR2 reads SVGAGI. This CDR3 has 13 residues. General study results and limits: The majority of expanded thyroid clonotypes above 0.001 frequency also occurred in blood.

Details on this clonotype: What it binds is unknown. This may be a read error: a much more frequent sequence differs by one nucleotide.

Sequences were obtained from peripheral blood or thyroid tissue (not recorded which). The chain joins TRBV6-5 to TRBJ2-7; D is unclear. This clonotype originated in an adult man with Graves' hyperthyroidism. This CDR3 is CAISYSPTTEQYF. CDR3 coding DNA: TGTGCCATCAGTTACTCCCCGACAACCGAGCAGTACTTC.